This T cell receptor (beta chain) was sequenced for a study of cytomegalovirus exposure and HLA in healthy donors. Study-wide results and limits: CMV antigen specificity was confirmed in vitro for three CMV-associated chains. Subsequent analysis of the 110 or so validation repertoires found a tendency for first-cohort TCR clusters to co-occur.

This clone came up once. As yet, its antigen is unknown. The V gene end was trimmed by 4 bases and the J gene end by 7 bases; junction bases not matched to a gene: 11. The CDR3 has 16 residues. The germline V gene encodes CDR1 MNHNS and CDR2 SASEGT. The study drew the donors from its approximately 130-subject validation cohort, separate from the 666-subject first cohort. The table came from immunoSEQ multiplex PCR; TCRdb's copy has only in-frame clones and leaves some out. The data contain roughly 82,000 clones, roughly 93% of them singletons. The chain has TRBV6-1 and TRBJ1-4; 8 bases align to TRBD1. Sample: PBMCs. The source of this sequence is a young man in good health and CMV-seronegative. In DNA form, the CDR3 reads TGTGCCAGCAGTGCCTATTGGACAGGGTTAATTGAAAAACTGTTTTTT. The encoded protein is CASSAYWTGLIEKLFF.